A selection of T cell receptor beta chains follows, all from one sample in a study of identical twins. In TCRdb, the 5' RACE reads were re-called with MiXCR into one record per CDR3 protein. There are 1,800,000 or so distinct CDR3 sequences in the sample; around 33% occur only once, and roughly 0.3% lies in the top ten. Sequencing was carried out using cord blood. The receptors shown here come from a newborn girl in good health. Both conserved end residues are trimmed from each CDR3. The order of the fields is clone size, V gene, CDR3 length, CDR3 protein. Clone size is not always given. Where it is, it says once, few, many or a class for expanded clones.

few TRBV10-3 12 AISVRLAGDTQY
few TRBV4-2 13 ASSQPQGTNEKLF
- TRBV7-2 16 ASSLGTVAGSPTGELF
many TRBV5-1 11 ASGTSGSNEQF
- TRBV12-5 9 ASGEIDEQY
- TRBV5-6 12 ASSKDTSSYEQY
many TRBV4-2 13 ASSQDLGRQETQY
- TRBV24-1 12 ATSAVGTTDTQY
- TRBV4-1 16 ASSRTDTGTSRYNEQF
- TRBV7-9 11 ASSLNFRGELF
- TRBV20-1 9 SATRGHEQY
few TRBV3-1 16 ASSRKLAGGPLYNEQF
- TRBV20-1 13 SARLGQGARFGYT
few TRBV7-9 13 ASSAGQYYNSPLH
- TRBV20-1 12 SARVRAGSDTQY
- TRBV11-2 15 ASSLGVGRALGGEQY
once TRBV24-1 13 ATSDSRTSTGTQY
few TRBV3-1 12 ASSRFGPNEKLF
- TRBV29-1 11 SVRGLAAYEQY
- TRBV28 14 ASSETQGRVLYGYT
- TRBV20-1 13 SARDRASGRNEQY
- TRBV12-3/TRBV12-4 12 ASSWDYSADTQY
few TRBV20-1 13 SATQPGLAANEQF
few TRBV7-9 12 ASSLAVQYNEQF
- TRBV28 10 ASSYLLGGSF
few TRBV7-9 13 ASSLGRTAYNEQF
- TRBV5-6 14 ASSLAPGGLTDTQY
few TRBV29-1 13 SVEDRTGFSYEQY
few TRBV29-1 9 SVVTLTEAF
- TRBV20-1 12 SALTLAVQETQY